This T cell receptor (beta chain) was found in a study of T cells in tuberculosis (dated by TCRdb to the late 2010s). Broadly, across the study: In the study, CD1B tetramers and high-throughput TCR immunosequencing were combined to characterize T cells specific for the mycobacterial lipid antigen glucose monomycolate (GMM). With approximately 11 people per group, a South African clinical cohort compared IGRA-negative adolescents, IGRA-positive adolescents with latent tuberculosis, and adults with active tuberculosis. Points the paper makes about the study in general: Compared with IGRA-negative controls, TCR-alpha repertoires from active tuberculosis had smaller mean NN-distances to GMM-specific TCRs, which suggests clonal expansion of these TCRs. Smaller NN-distances were partly driven by shorter CDR3-alpha lengths in active tuberculosis patients, and statistical significance was not reached for the TCR-beta difference. Clinical samples were selected based on the availability of cryopreserved specimens, with adults included as active tuberculosis cases and adolescents included as controls. A classifier using the diverse GMM-specific repertoire reached about 90% accuracy (AUROC under 0.95), compared with 60% to 70% accuracy using GEM motif frequencies.

The immunoSEQ multiplex PCR assay was used to generate TCR libraries, with TCR-beta and/or TCR-alpha/delta assays applied to each sample. The Illumina high-throughput platform was used to sequence the amplified TCR libraries. In the paper's pipeline: Clustering and dimensionality reduction relied on pairwise TCRdist distances among GMM-specific receptors from T cells that were either sorted ex vivo or expanded in vitro. Each clinical repertoire received a mean NN-distance score, defined as the average TCRdist to the nearest 10% of tetramer-positive reference sequences. GEM TCR motif frequency was calculated as the fraction of unique TCRs that matched known GEM sequences by V/J usage and CDR3 length. Linear discriminant analysis with leave-one-out cross-validation, implemented in scikit-learn, was used to classify active tuberculosis. This is the immuneACCESS table as TCRdb keeps it, with only in-frame sequences that have V and J called. A part of the clones is gone; compared with another copy, unresolved V genes explain less than half, and the rest is unexplained. That table supplies the V and J calls and clone size; D and trimming were determined from the DNA. A total of roughly 41,000 clones appear in this sample, 90% to 95% of them only once. Of the sample, 9% to 13% is held by the ten largest clones.

The CDR3 holds 18 amino acids from the cysteine to the phenylalanine. Here the CDR3 DNA is all that survives: 54 bases in frame from base 1. V is shortened by 3 bases, J by 1 base, and the region joining them spans 19 bases. As to this clone: The antigen it binds to is not known. Qualities for individual bases were not recorded, and no much larger clone is one base off.

At study entry, a tuberculin skin test and the QuantiFERON-TB GOLD In-Tube IGRA were used to screen adolescents for latent tuberculosis infection. Immunosequencing of unsorted cryopreserved PBMC covered, on average, approximately 100,000 T cells per clinical donor. Eleven high schools in the Worcester region of the Western Cape, South Africa, served as enrollment sites for adolescents aged 12 to 18 years. About 10 M. tuberculosis-infected adolescents and around ten uninfected adolescents were selected, with the two groups matched for age and sex. For the adolescents, PBMC were isolated by density centrifugation from freshly drawn heparinized blood and then cryopreserved.

The sequence is built from TRBV23-1 and TRBJ1-3; a tentative D call is TRBD1 (5 bases match). TRBV23-1 has ORF status, its function being uncertain. The sequence was collected from a donor aged 10 to 29 with latent tuberculosis or without tuberculosis infection. Some clones in this sample may be carry-over from other donors' samples. Sequenced sample: PBMCs. The DNA is as follows: TGCGCCAGCAGTCAGGGGGGGGTTCCGGGAGATTCTGGAAACACCATATATTTT. This sequence encodes CASSQGGVPGDSGNTIYF.